The sequence of this TCR beta chain was determined in a study of T cells in women clearing cervical HPV infection. Study overall: Women with histologically confirmed HPV16-related CIN3 or worse, 2 with invasive cancer, served as cases.

The data were produced by immunoSEQ multiplex PCR, yet TCRdb's version contains in-frame clones alone and is incomplete. The sample's table shows 45,000 to 50,000 clones. Comments on this clone: Its antigen is currently unknown. Sequencing ends 3 residues short of the CDR3 end; the germline J gene provides the rest.

The study's findings and limits: TRBV6-7 abundance was lower in cases than controls (around 0.11% versus 0.16%).

This CDR3 is 17 amino acids long. Germline trimming cut 5 bases from V and 4 bases from J; bases unmatched to any gene: 14. Germline V gene lookup returns CDR1 LNHDA and CDR2 SQIVND (reference sequence). The source material was blood buffy coat. The gene calls are TRBV19 and TRBJ2-3, with 8 bases matching TRBD1. The source is a woman aged 18-69 years with a cervical HPV16 infection that either progressed to CIN3+ or cleared (not recorded which). The CDR3 protein is CASSPGPGTGRADTQYF. The part of the CDR3 DNA that was read is TGTGCCAGTAGTCCCGGGCCCGGGACAGGTAGGGCAGATACG.